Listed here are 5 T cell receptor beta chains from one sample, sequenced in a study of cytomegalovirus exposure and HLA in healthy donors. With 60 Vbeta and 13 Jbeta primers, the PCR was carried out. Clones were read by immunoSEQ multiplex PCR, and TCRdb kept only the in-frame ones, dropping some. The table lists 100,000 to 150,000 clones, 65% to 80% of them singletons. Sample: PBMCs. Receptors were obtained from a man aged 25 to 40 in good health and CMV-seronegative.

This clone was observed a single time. The DNA of the CDR3 is TGTGCCAGCAGGAGGGCGGATGGCTCCTACAATGAGCAGTTCTTC. Its translation is CASRRADGSYNEQFF. The rearrangement uses TRBV6-1 and TRBJ2-1, with D maybe TRBD2 (5 bases). This CDR3 has 15 residues. The germline V gene has CDR1 MNHNS and CDR2 SASEGT. V was cut by 6 bases and J by 0 bases, with 12 bases left in between.

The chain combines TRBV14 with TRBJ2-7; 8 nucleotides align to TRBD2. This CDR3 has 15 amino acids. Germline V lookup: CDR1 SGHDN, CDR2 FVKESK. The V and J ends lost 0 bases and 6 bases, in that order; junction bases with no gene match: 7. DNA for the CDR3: TGTGCCAGCAGCCAAGATGGGCTAGCGGGCGCCGAGCAGTACTTC. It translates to CASSQDGLAGAEQYF.

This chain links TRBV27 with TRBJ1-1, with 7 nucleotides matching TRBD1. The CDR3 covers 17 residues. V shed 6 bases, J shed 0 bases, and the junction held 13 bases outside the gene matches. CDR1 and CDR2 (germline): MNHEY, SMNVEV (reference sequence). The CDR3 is CASSPGPGTDMNTEAFF. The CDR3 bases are TGTGCCAGCAGCCCTGGTCCCGGGACAGATATGAACACTGAAGCTTTCTTT.

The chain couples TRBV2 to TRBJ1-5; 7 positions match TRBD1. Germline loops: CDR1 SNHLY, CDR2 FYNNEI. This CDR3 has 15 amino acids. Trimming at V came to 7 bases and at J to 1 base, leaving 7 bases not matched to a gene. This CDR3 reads CASTLTGSSNQPQHF. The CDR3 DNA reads TGTGCCAGCACCTTGACAGGGTCGAGCAATCAGCCCCAGCATTTT.

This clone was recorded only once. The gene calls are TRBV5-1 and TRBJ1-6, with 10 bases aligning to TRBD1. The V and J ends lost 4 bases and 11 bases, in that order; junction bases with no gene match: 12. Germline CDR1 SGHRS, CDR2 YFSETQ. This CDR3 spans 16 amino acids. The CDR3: CASSLRTGGMMAPLHF. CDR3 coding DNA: TGCGCCAGCAGCCTTAGGACAGGGGGGATGATGGCACCCCTCCACTTT.